This T cell receptor beta chain derives from a study of human T cells and chemical hapten exposure (dated by TCRdb to the early 2020s). Regarding the research as a whole: For sensitization, 2% DPC in acetone was applied to an approximately 2 cm by approximately 2 cm area of upper inner arm skin. Patients additionally received weekly therapeutic DPC doses to the scalp throughout the approximately 22-week study period. Patch tests used Finn chambers with 0.01% DPC on the upper back, scored after 6 days by International Contact Dermatitis Research Group standards. Alopecia areata with under or over 50% scalp involvement, alopecia totalis and alopecia universalis were represented in the patient cohort, which was mostly female. The libraries were sequenced as a pool, and the TCR yield per sample differed mostly because of small variations in library volumes within the pool. This study followed changes in the peripheral blood TCR repertoire in vivo during primary and secondary sensitization of alopecia patients to the hapten diphenylcyclopropenone (DPC). Patient blood was sampled pre-sensitization (week 0) and at 2, 6 and about 24 weeks after DPC sensitization. Blood for TCR sequencing was provided by twenty-nine alopecia patients at one to four time points (pre-sensitization, 2, 6 and 24 weeks).

Results the study describes overall, beyond this receptor: No change with DPC sensitization was found in the number of TCRs above 1 in 1000 frequency, and no evidence of global repertoire structure alterations was found. Because all patients had alopecia, a presumed autoimmune disease, the immune response of the patients might differ from that of healthy individuals. Expanded TCRs formed significantly more large CDR3 similarity clusters than pre-sensitization or healthy control sets, consistent with antigen-driven responses. Repeated subsampling changed both the strength of the expansion versus patch-test correlation and the threshold at which that correlation became significant. The number of PT1 expanded TCRs positively correlated with patch test score, significant at thresholds 8, 16 and 32 but not 4.

Note on this clonotype: Its antigen remains unidentified. Per-nucleotide qualities are absent, and no much larger clonotype sits a single base away.

According to the study, the label for this sample's time point signals: patch test 1, 2 weeks after DPC sensitization. The sample's treatment or condition, from its label and the paper: therapeutic diphenylcyclopropenone sensitization with weekly scalp DPC. At each patch-test visit, blood was drawn before the patch test was applied. To be eligible, patients had to be aged 18 to 70, diagnosed with alopecia and judged suitable for DPC therapy, while pregnant patients were excluded. Total RNA was isolated from unfractionated whole blood collected in Tempus Blood RNA tubes. The protocol used for the library was RACE. Sequencing used a NextSeq 500. Library preparation attached unique molecular identifiers to individual cDNA molecules for quantitative, reproducible TCR counting. Each blood RNA sample was used to sequence both TCR alpha and TCR beta chains. As for how the authors treated the data: The median number of TCRs per sample was 85,000 to 100,000, ranging from about 20,000 to 690,600. V, J and CDR3 annotation of the TCR reads was carried out using the Decombinator software suite. Every sample was subsampled to the same number of TCRs (28,000) for the PS versus PT1 abundance plots. TCRs were defined as expanded if absent before sensitization and observed at least eight times at the 2-week time point. TCRdb reprocessed the public reads (quality trimming at Q25 with fastp, clone calling with MiXCR) and kept in-frame beta chains. Identical CDR3 protein sequences are pooled into one entry, listed with their most common genes and DNA. In this record, the V and J calls reflect TCRdb's handling and not the investigators' own analysis. For this sample there are 60,000 to 80,000 distinct CDR3 sequences; about 31% appear just once. The top ten hold about 8.9% of the sample.

Measured from the cysteine to the phenylalanine, the CDR3 is 13 residues long. CDR3 DNA is the only sequence kept; it has 39 bases, read in frame from the first base. V is pared back by 8 bases and J by 8 bases, with 15 bases lying between the germline termini. Based on the germline V gene, the CDR1 and CDR2 sequences are MNHEY and SVGAGI. This TCR came from a man aged 35 to 55 with alopecia areata. Some clones in this sample may be carry-over from other donors' samples. The sample was whole blood, taken in connection with sensitization to the hapten diphenylcyclopropenone (DPC). The sequence is built from TRBV6-5 and TRBJ2-2; a tentative D call is TRBD1 (5 bases match). In nucleotide form, the sequence is TGTGCCAGCGCGAACAGGTTGTTAGGGGAGCTGTTTTTT. It codes for CASANRLLGELFF.